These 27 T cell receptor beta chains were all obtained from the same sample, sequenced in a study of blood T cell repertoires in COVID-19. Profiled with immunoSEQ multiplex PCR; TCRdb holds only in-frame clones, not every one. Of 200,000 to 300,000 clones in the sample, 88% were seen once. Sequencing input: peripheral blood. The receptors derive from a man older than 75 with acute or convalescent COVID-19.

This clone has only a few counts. In DNA form, the CDR3 reads TGTGCCAGCAGCTTAGCGTTGGGGCTAGCGCCTTACGAGCAGTACTTC. Its protein product is CASSLALGLAPYEQYF. The chain carries TRBV7-2 and TRBJ2-7, with D possibly matching TRBD2 (6 bases). Trimming left V 0 bases short and J 4 bases short, with 16 bases between. Germline V gene sequence: CDR1 SGHTA, CDR2 FQGNSA. There are 16 residues in the CDR3.

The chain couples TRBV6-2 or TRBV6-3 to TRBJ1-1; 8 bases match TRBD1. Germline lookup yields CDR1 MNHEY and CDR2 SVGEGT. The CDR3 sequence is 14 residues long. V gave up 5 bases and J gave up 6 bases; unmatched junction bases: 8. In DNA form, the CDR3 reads TGTGCCAGCAGTCACCCGGACAGGGTGTCTGAAGCTTTCTTT. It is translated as CASSHPDRVSEAFF.

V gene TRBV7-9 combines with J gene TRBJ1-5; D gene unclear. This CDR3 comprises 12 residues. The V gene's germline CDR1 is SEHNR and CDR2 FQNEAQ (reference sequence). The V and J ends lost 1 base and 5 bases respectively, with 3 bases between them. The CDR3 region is CASSLGDQPQHF. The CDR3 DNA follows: TGTGCCAGCAGCTTAGGAGATCAGCCCCAGCATTTT.

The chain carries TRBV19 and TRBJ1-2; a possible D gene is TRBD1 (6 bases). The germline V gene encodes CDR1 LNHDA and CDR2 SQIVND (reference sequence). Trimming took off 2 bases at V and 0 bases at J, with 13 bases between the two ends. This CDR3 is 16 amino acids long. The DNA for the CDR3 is TGTGCCAGTAGTATACAGCAGACAGGACCTAACTATGGCTACACCTTC. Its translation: CASSIQQTGPNYGYTF.

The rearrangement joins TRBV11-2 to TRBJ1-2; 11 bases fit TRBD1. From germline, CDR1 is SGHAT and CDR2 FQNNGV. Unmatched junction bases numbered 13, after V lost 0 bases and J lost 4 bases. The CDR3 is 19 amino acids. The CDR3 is CASSLDPPGQGGLLYGYTF. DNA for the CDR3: TGTGCCAGCAGCTTAGACCCCCCGGGACAGGGGGGCCTCCTCTATGGCTACACCTTC.

CDR3: CASSPGRENTEAFF. CDR3 in DNA: TGTGCCAGCTCACCAGGACGGGAGAACACTGAAGCTTTCTTT. V gene TRBV18 combines with J gene TRBJ1-1; D is unresolved. The CDR3 covers 14 residues. The germline V and J ends were trimmed by 2 bases and 1 base, with 8 bases remaining between them. Germline CDR1 KGHSH, CDR2 LQKENI.

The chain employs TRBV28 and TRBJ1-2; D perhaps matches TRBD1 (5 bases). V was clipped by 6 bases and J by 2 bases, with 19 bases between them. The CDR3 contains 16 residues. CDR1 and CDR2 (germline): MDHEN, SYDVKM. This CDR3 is CASSPDAGLRNYGYTF. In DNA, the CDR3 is TGTGCCAGCAGCCCCGACGCAGGGCTCAGGAACTATGGCTACACCTTC.

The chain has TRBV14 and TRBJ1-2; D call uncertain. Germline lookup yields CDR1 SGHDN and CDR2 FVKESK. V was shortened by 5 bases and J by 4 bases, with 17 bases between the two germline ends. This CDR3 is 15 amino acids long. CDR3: CASSYRENRRYGYTF. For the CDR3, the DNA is TGTGCCAGCAGCTACCGGGAAAACCGACGCTATGGCTACACCTTC.

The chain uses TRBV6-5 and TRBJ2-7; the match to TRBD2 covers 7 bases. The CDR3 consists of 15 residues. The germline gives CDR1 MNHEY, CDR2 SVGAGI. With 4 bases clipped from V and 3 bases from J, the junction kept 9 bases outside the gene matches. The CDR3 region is CASSSAGARYYEQYF. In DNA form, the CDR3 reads TGTGCCAGCAGTTCCGCGGGAGCACGATACTACGAGCAGTACTTC.

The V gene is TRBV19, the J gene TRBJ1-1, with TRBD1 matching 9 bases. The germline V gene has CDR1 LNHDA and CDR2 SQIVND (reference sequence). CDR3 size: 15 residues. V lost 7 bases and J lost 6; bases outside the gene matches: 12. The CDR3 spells CASTGTGTSEAEAFF. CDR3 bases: TGTGCCAGTACCGGGACAGGGACCTCGGAGGCTGAAGCTTTCTTT.

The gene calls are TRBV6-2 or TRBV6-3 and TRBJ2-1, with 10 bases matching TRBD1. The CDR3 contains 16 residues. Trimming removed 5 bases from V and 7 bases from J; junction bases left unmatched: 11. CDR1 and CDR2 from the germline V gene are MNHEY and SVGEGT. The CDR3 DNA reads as TGTGCCAGCAGTCCATCCGGGACAGGGGCCATGAATGAGCAGTTCTTC. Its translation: CASSPSGTGAMNEQFF.

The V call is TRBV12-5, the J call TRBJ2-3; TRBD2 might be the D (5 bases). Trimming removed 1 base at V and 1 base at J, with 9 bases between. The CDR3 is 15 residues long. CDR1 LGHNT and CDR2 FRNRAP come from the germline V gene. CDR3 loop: CASGLELEGTDTQYF. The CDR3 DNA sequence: TGTGCTAGTGGTTTGGAACTAGAAGGCACAGATACGCAGTATTTT. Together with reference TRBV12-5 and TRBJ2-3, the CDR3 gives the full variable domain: DARVTQTPRHKVTEMGQEVTMRCQPILGHNTVFWYRQTMMQGLELLAYFRNRAPLDDSGMPKDRFSAEMPDATLATLKIQPSEPRDSAVYFCASGLELEGTDTQYFGPGTRLTVL.

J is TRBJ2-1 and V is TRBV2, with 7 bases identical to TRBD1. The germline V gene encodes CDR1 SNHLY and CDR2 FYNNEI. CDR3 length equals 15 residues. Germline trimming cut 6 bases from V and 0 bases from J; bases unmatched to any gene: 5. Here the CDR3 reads CASSRQGSSYNEQFF. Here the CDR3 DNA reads TGTGCCAGCAGCCGACAGGGTAGCTCCTACAATGAGCAGTTCTTC.

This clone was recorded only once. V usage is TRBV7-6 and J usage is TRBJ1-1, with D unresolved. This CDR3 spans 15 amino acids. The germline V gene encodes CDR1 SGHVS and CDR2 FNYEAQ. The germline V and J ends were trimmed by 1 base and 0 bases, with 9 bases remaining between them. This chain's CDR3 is CASSLGLGLNTEAFF. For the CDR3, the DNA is TGTGCCAGCAGCTTAGGGTTGGGCTTGAACACTGAAGCTTTCTTT.

The CDR3 sequence: CASSVDSSYGYTF. CDR3 coding DNA: TGTGCCAGCAGCGTAGATAGCTCCTATGGCTACACCTTC. The gene calls are TRBV9 and TRBJ1-2; no clear D. Trimming took 0 bases from V and 4 from J, leaving 7 bases between them. Germline V gives CDR1 SGDLS, CDR2 YYNGEE. This CDR3 spans 13 amino acids.

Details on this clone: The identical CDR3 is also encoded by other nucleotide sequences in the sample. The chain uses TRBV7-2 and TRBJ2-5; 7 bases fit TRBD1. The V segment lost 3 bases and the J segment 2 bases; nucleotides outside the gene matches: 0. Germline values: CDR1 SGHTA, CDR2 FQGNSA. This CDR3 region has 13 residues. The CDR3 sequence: CASSLGQQETQYF. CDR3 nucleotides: TGTGCCAGCAGCTTGGGACAGCAAGAGACCCAGTACTTC.

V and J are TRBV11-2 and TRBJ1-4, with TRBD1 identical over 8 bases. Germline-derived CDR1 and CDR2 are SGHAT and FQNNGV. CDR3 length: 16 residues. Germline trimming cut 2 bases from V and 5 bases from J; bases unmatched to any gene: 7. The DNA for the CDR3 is TGTGCCAGCAGCTTAAATTTGGGACAGGAGAATGAAAAACTGTTTTTT. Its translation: CASSLNLGQENEKLFF.

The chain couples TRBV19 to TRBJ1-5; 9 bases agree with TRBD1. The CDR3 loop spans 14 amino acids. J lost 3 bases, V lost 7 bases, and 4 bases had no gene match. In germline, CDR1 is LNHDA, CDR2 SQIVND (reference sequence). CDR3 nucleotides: TGTGCCAGTACCGGGACAGGGATCAATCAGCCCCAGCATTTT. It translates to CASTGTGINQPQHF.

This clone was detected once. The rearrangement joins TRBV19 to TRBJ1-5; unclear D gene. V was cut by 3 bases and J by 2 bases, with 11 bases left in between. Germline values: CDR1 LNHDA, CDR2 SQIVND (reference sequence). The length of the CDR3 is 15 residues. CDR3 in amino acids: CASSITASGNQPQHF. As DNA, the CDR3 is TGTGCCAGTAGTATCACAGCCTCGGGCAATCAGCCCCAGCATTTT.

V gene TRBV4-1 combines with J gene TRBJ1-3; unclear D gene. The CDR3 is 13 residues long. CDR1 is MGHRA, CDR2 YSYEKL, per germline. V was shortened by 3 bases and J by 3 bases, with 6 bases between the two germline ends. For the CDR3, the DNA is TGCGCCAGCAGCCACACAGATGGAAACACCATATATTTT. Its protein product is CASSHTDGNTIYF.

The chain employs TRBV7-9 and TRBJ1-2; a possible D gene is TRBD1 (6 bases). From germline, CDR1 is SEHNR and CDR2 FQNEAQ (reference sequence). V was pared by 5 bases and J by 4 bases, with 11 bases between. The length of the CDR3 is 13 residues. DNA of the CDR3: TGTGCCAGCAGCCCGGACAGACCCTATGGCTACACCTTC. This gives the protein CASSPDRPYGYTF.

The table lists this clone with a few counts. The CDR3: CASSPWDRGLDEQYF. Written as DNA, the CDR3 is TGCGCCAGCAGTCCCTGGGACAGGGGATTGGACGAGCAGTACTTC. The J gene is TRBJ2-7, the V gene TRBV23-1; 10 bases match TRBD1. TRBV23-1 qualifies as an ORF whose function is uncertain. This CDR3 contains 15 residues. J was trimmed by 5 bases and V by 4 bases; bases with no gene match: 8.

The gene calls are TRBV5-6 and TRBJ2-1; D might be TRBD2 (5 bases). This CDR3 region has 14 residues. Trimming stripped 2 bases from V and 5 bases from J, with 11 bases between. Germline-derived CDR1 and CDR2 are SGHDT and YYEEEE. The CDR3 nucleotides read TGTGCCAGCAGCTTCGAGACTATCCACAATGAGCAGTTCTTC. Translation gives CASSFETIHNEQFF.

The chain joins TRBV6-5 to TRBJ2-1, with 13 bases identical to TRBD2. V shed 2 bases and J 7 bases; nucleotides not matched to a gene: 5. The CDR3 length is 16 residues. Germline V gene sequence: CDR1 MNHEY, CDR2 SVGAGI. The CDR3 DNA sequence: TGTGCCAGCAGTTACGGGACTAGCGGGAAGCGGAATGAGCAGTTCTTC. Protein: CASSYGTSGKRNEQFF.

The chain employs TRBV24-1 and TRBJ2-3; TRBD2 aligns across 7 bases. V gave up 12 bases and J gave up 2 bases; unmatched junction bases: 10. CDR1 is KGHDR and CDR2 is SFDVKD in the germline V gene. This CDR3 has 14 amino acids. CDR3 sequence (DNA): TGTGCCGCTAGGGGAGCGGGAACCACAGATACGCAGTATTTT. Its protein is CAARGAGTTDTQYF.

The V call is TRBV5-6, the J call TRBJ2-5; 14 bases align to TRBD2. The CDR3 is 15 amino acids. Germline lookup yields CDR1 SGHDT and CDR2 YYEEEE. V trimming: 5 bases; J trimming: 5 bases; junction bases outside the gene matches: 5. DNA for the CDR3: TGTGCCAGCAGTGGGACTAGCGGGAGCGGGGAGACCCAGTACTTC. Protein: CASSGTSGSGETQYF.

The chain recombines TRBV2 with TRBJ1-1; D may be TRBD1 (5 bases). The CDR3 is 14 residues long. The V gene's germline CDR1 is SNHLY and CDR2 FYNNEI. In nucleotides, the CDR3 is TGTGCAGACACGAAGGGGTCCCTGAACACTGAAGCTTTCTTT. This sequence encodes CADTKGSLNTEAFF.